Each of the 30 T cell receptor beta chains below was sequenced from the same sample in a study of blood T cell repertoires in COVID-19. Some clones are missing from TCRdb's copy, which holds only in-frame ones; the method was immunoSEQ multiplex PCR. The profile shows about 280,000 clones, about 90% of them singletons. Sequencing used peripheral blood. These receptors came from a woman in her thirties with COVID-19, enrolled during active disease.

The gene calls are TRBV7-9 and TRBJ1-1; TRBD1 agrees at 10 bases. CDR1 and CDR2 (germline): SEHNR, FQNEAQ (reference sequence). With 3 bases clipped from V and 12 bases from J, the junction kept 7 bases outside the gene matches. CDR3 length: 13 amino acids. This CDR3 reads CASSLAGTGETFF. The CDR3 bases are TGTGCCAGCAGCTTGGCGGGGACAGGGGAAACTTTCTTT.

The CDR3 DNA follows: TGTGCCAGCAGCTTAGTAAGGGGAGAGACCCAGTACTTC. It encodes CASSLVRGETQYF. The chain links TRBV7-2 to TRBJ2-5; a possible D gene is TRBD1 (5 bases). CDR3 size: 13 residues. Deletions cut 1 base from V and 4 bases from J, with 7 bases between. Germline CDR1 SGHTA, CDR2 FQGNSA.

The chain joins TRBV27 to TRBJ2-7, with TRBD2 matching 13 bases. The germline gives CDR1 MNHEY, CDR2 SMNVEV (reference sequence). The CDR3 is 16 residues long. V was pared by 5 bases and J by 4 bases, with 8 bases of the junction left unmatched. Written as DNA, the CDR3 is TGTGCCAGCAGTACTAGCGGGGGGGCCCCCGTGTACGAGCAGTACTTC. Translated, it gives CASSTSGGAPVYEQYF.

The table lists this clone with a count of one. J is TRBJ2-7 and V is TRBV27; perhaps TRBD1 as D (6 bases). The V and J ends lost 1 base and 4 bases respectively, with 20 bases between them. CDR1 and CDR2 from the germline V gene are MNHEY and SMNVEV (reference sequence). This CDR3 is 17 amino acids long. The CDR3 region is CASSLLAPYRESYEQYF. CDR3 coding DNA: TGTGCCAGCAGTTTATTGGCCCCATACAGGGAGAGTTACGAGCAGTACTTC.

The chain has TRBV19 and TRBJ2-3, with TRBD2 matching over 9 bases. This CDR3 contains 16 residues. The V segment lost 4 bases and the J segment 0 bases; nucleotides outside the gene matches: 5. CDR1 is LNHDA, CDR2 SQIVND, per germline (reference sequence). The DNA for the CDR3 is TGTGCCAGTAGTAAACGGACTAGCGCTAGCACAGATACGCAGTATTTT. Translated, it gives CASSKRTSASTDTQYF.

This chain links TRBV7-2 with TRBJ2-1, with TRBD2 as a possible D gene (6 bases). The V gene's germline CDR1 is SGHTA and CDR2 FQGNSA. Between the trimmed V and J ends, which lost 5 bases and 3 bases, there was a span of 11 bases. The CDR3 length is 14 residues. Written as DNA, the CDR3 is TGTGCCAGCAGCGCAAGCGGGTTCTACAATGAGCAGTTCTTC. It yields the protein CASSASGFYNEQFF.

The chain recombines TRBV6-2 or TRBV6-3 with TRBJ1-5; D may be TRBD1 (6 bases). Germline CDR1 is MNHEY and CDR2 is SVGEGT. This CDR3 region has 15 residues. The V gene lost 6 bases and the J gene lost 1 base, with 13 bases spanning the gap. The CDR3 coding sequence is TGTGCCAGCAGCCCCGGGACAACCAGCAATCAGCCCCAGCATTTT. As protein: CASSPGTTSNQPQHF.

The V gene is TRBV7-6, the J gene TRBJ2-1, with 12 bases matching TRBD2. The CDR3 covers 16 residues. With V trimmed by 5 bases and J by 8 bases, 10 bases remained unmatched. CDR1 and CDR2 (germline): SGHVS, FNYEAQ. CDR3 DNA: TGTGCCAGCAGCGATCTCCTAGCGGGGGGGCCCGATGAGCAGTTCTTC. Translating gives CASSDLLAGGPDEQFF.

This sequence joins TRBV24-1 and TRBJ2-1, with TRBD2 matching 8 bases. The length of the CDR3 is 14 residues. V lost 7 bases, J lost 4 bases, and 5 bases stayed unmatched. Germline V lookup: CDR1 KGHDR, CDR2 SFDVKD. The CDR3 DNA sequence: TGTGCCACCAGCGGCGGGGGGCCATACAATGAGCAGTTCTTC. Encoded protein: CATSGGGPYNEQFF.

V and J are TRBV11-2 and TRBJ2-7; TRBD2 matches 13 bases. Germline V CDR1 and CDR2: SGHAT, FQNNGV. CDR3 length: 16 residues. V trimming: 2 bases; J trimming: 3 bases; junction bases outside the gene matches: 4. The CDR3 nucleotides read TGTGCCAGCAGCTTAAGGACTAGCGGGGGCCACTACGAGCAGTACTTC. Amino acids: CASSLRTSGGHYEQYF.

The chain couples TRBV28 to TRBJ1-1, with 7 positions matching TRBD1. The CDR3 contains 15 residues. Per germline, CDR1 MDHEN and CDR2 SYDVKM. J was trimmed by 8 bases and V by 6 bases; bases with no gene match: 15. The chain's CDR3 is CASSLNRGRSVEAFF. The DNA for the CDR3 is TGTGCCAGCAGCTTAAACAGGGGAAGGTCTGTGGAAGCTTTCTTT.

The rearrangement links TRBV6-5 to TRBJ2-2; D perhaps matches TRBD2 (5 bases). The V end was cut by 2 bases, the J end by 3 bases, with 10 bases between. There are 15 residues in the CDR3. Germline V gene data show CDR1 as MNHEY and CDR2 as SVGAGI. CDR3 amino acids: CASSYEGGHTGELFF. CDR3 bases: TGTGCCAGCAGTTACGAGGGCGGCCACACCGGGGAGCTGTTTTTT.

The CDR3, as DNA: TGTGCCAGCAGTTTGGGGCGGGGGACAGGCGATGAAAAACTGTTTTTT. It codes for CASSLGRGTGDEKLFF. The rearrangement joins TRBV27 to TRBJ1-4, with TRBD1 matching 8 bases. This CDR3 spans 16 amino acids. Germline V CDR1 and CDR2: MNHEY, SMNVEV (reference sequence). V lost 3 bases and J lost 6; bases outside the gene matches: 9.

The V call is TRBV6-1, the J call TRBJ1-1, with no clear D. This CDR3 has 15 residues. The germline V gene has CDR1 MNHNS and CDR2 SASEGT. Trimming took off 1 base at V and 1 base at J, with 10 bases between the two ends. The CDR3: CASSEGSAGNTEAFF. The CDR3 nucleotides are TGTGCCAGCAGTGAAGGGTCGGCAGGGAACACTGAAGCTTTCTTT.

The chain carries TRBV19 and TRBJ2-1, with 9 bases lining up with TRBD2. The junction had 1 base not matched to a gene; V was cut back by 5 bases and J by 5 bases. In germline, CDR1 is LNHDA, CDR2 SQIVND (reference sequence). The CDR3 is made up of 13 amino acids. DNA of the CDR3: TGTGCCAGTAGTCGACTAGCGGACAATGAGCAGTTCTTC. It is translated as CASSRLADNEQFF. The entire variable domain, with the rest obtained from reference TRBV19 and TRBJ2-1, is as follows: DGGITQSPKYLFRKEGQNVTLSCEQNLNHDAMYWYRQDPGQGLRLIYYSQIVNDFQKGDIAEGYSVSREKKESFPLTVTSAQKNPTAFYLCASSRLADNEQFFGPGTRLTVL.

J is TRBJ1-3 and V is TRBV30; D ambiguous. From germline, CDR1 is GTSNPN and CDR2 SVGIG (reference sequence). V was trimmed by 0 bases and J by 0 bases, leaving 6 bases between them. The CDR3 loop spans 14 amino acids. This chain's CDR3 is CAWSVSVSGNTIYF. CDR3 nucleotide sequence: TGTGCCTGGAGTGTGTCAGTCTCTGGAAACACCATATATTTT.

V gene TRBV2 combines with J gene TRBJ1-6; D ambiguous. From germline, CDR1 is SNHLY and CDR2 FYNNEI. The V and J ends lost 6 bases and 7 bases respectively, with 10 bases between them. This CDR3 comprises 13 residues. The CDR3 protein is CASRGLRNSPLHF. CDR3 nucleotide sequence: TGTGCCAGCAGGGGCCTGAGAAATTCACCCCTCCACTTT.

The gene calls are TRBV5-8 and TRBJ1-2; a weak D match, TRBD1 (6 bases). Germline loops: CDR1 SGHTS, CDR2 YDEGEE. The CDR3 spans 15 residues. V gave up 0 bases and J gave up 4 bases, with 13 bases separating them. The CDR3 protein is CASSLGAGVSYGYTF. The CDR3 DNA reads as TGTGCCAGCAGCTTGGGGGCAGGGGTGAGCTATGGCTACACCTTC.

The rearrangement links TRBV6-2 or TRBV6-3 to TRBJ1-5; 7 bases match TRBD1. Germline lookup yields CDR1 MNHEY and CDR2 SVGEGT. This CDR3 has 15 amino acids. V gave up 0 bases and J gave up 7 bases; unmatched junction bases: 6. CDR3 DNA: TGTGCCAGCAGTTACTCGAGAGGGGGCCAACAGCCCCAGCATTTT. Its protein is CASSYSRGGQQPQHF.

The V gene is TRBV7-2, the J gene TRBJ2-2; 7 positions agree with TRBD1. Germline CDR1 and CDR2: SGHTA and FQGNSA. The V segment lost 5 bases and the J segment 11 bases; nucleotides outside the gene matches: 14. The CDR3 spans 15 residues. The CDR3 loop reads CASSQGVRLPEELFF. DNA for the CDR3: TGTGCCAGCAGCCAGGGGGTCAGACTACCCGAAGAGCTGTTTTTT.

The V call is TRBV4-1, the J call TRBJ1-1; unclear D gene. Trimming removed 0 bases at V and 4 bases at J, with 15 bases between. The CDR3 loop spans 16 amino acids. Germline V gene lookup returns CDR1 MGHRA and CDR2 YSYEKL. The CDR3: CASSQDGPGGGTEAFF. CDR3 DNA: TGCGCCAGCAGCCAAGATGGCCCCGGAGGTGGCACTGAAGCTTTCTTT.

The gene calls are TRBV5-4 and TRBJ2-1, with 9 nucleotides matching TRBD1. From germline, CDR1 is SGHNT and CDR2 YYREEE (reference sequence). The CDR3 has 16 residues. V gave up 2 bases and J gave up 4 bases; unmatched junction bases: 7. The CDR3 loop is CASSFLQGATYNEQFF. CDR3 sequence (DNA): TGTGCCAGCAGCTTCCTACAGGGGGCGACTTACAATGAGCAGTTCTTC. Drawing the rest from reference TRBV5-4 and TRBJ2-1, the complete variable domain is ETGVTQSPTHLIKTRGQQVTLRCSSQSGHNTVSWYQQALGQGPQFIFQYYREEENGRGNFPPRFSGLQFPNYSSELNVNALELDDSALYLCASSFLQGATYNEQFFGPGTRLTVL.

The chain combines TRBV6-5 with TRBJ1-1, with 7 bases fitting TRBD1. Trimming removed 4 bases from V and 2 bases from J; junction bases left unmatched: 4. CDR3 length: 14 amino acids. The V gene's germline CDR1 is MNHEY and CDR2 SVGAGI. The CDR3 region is CASSWGTANTEAFF. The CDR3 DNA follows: TGTGCCAGCAGTTGGGGGACAGCTAACACTGAAGCTTTCTTT.

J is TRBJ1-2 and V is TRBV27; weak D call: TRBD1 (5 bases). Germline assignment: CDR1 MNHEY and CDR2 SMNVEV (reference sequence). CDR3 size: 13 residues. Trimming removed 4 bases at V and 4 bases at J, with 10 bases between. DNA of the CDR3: TGTGCCAGCAGTTCGTGGCAGGGCTATGGCTACACCTTC. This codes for CASSSWQGYGYTF.

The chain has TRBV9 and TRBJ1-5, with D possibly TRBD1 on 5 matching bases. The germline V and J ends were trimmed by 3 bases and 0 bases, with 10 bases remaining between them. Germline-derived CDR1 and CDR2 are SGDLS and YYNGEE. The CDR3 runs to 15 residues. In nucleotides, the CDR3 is TGTGCCAGCAGCGAGAAGGGGCTTAGCAATCAGCCCCAGCATTTT. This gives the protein CASSEKGLSNQPQHF.

Here the CDR3 reads CASSSRTGWDGYTF. The CDR3 bases are TGTGCCAGCAGTTCCCGGACAGGGTGGGATGGCTACACCTTC. The chain recombines TRBV28 with TRBJ1-2, with 8 bases that match TRBD1. The CDR3 has 14 amino acids. In germline, CDR1 is MDHEN, CDR2 SYDVKM. After removal of 4 bases from V and 6 bases from J, the junction contained 7 bases not matched to a gene.

The CDR3 protein is CASRPGLAGARNEQFF. CDR3 nucleotides: TGTGCCAGTAGACCGGGACTAGCGGGTGCGCGGAATGAGCAGTTCTTC. The chain employs TRBV19 and TRBJ2-1; 12 bases are a match to TRBD2. This CDR3 is 16 amino acids long. After removal of 6 bases from V and 7 bases from J, the junction contained 10 bases not matched to a gene. Germline V gene lookup returns CDR1 LNHDA and CDR2 SQIVND (reference sequence).

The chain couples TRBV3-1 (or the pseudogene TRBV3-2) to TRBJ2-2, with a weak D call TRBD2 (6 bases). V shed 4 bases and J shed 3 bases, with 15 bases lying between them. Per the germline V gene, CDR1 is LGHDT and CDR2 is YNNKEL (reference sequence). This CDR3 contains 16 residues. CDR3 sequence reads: CASSPRFGGYTGELFF. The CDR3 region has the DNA TGTGCCAGCAGCCCCAGATTCGGGGGATACACCGGGGAGCTGTTTTTT.

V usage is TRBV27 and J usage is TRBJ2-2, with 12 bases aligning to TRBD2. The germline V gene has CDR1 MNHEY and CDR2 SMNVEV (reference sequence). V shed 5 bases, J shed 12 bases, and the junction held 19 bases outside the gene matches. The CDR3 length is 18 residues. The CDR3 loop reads CASSPRTSGAPKVGQLFF. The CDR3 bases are TGTGCCAGCAGTCCGCGGACTAGCGGGGCCCCTAAGGTGGGGCAGCTGTTTTTT.

DNA of the CDR3: TGTGCCAGCTCACCCGGACAGGGCGAGAGGACAGATACGCAGTATTTT. Encoded protein: CASSPGQGERTDTQYF. This chain uses TRBV18 with TRBJ2-3, with 8 positions matching TRBD1. Trimming at V came to 3 bases and at J to 3 bases, leaving 8 bases not matched to a gene. There are 16 residues in the CDR3. Germline lookup yields CDR1 KGHSH and CDR2 LQKENI.